Listed here is a single TCR beta chain. The record originates from a study of blood T cell repertoires in COVID-19. Study details: Donors in the United States, Italy and Spain gave samples during acute or convalescent COVID-19. Sources were T cells, B-cell-depleted T cells, or PBMCs; the material itself was cDNA or gDNA.

In the authors' workflow: Estimated nucleated cell counts came from reference gene primer amplification. Clones were sequenced by immunoSEQ multiplex PCR, and TCRdb holds only the in-frame ones, with some missing. Clonal size and the V and J genes are those of that table, whereas D and trimming came from the DNA. The sample has 150,000 to 200,000 clones, more than 70% seen once. From germline, CDR1 is LNHDA and CDR2 SQIVND (reference sequence). The CDR3 covers 14 residues. V lost 7 bases to trimming and J lost 5 bases; unmatched junction nucleotides: 6. The receptor comes from a man in his fifties or sixties with acute or convalescent COVID-19. Sequencing was carried out using peripheral blood. The chain recombines TRBV19 with TRBJ1-5; TRBD1 aligns across 9 bases. The CDR3 spells CASTPGTGYQPQHF. Written as DNA, the CDR3 is TGTGCCAGTACCCCTGGGACAGGGTATCAGCCCCAGCATTTT.